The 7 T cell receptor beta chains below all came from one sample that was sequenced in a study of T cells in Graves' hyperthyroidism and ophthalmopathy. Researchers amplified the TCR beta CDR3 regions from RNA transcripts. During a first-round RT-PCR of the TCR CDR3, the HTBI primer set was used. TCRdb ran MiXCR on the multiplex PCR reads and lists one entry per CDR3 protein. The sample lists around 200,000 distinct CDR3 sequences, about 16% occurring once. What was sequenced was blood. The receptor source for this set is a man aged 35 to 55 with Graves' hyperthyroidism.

This chain's CDR3 is CASSLRWGGNTGELFF. CDR3 in DNA: TGTGCCAGCAGCCTTCGGTGGGGGGGGAACACCGGGGAGCTGTTTTTT. The V call is TRBV9, the J call TRBJ2-2; 7 nucleotides agree with TRBD2. Germline lookup yields CDR1 SGDLS and CDR2 YYNGEE. This CDR3 is built from 16 residues. V lost 4 bases and J lost 1; bases outside the gene matches: 7.

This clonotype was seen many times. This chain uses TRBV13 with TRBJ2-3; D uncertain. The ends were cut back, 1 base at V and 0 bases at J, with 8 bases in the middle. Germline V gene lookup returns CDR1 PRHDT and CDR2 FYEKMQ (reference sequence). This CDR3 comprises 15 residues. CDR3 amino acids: CASSLVQLSTDTQYF. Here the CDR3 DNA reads TGTGCCAGCAGCTTAGTTCAGCTGAGCACAGATACGCAGTATTTT.

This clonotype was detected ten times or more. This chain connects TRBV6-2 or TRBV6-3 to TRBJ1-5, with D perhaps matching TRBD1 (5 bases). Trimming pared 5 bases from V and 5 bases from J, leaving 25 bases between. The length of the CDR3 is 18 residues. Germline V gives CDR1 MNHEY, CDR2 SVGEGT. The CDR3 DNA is TGTGCCAGCAGTGAGCGTCCCCTGTTCCGGGGCCGGCATCAGCCCCAGCATTTT. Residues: CASSERPLFRGRHQPQHF.

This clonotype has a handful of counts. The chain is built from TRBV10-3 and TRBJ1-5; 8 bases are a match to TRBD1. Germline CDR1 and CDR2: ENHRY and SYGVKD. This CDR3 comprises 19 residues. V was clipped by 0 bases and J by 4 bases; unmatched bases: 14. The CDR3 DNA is TGTGCCATCAGTGAGTCGGGGTCAGGGGGCCTCTCCTGGAATCAGCCCCAGCATTTT. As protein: CAISESGSGGLSWNQPQHF.

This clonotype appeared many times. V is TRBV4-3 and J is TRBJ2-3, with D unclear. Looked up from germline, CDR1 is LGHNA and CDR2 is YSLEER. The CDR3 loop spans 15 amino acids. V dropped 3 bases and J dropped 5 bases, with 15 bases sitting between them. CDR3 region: CASSHLPAAKDTQYF. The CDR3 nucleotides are TGCGCCAGCAGCCACCTTCCCGCGGCTAAAGATACGCAGTATTTT.

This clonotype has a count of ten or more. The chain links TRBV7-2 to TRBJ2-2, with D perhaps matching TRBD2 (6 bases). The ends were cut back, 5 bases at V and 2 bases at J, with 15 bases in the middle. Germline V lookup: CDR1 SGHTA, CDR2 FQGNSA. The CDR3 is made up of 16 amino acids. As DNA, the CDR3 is TGTGCCAGCAGCCCTTGGGGCGGGGTAAACACCGGGGAGCTGTTTTTT. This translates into CASSPWGGVNTGELFF.

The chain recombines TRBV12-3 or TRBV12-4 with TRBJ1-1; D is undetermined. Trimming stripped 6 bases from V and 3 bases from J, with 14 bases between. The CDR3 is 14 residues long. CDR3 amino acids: CASSHGGVYTEAFF. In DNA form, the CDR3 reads TGTGCCAGCAGCCACGGCGGGGTTTACACTGAAGCTTTCTTT.